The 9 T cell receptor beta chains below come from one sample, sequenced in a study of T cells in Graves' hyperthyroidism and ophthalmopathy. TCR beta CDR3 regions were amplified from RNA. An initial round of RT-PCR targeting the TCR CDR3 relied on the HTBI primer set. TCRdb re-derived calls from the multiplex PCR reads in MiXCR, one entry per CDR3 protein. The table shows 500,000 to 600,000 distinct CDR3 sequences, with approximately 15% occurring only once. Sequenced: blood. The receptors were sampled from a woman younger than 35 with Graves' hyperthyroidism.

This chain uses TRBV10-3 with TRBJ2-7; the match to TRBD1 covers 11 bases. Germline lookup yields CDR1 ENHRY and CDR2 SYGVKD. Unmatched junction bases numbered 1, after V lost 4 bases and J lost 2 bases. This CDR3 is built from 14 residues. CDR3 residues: CAISGDRGAYEQYF. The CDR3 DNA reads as TGTGCCATCAGTGGGGACAGGGGGGCCTACGAGCAGTACTTC.

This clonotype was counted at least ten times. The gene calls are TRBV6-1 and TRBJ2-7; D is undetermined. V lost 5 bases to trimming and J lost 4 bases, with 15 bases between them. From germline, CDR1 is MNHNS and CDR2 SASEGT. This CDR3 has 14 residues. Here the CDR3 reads CASSYGSGPYEQYF. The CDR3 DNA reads TGTGCCAGCAGTTATGGTTCAGGCCCGTACGAGCAGTACTTC.

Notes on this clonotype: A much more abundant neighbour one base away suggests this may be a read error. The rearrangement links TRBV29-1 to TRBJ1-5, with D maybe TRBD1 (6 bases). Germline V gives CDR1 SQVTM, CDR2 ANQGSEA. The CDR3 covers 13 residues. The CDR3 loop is CSVVQGSNQPRHF. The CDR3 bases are TGCAGCGTTGTGCAGGGGAGCAATCAGCCCCGGCATTTT.

CDR3 in DNA: TGTGCCAGCAGCTTAGCCGGGGGCGTTAACATTCAGTACTTC. Encoded protein: CASSLAGGVNIQYF. The chain recombines TRBV7-2 with TRBJ2-4, with D perhaps matching TRBD1 or TRBD2 (6 bases each). This CDR3 contains 14 residues. V dropped 0 bases and J dropped 7 bases, with 10 bases sitting between them. The germline gives CDR1 SGHTA, CDR2 FQGNSA.

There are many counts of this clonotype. The CDR3 coding sequence is TGTGCCAGCAGTGAAGCCGGGACAGCCTACTATGGCTACACCTTC. Its protein is CASSEAGTAYYGYTF. The chain employs TRBV6-1 and TRBJ1-2, with 7 positions matching TRBD1. With V trimmed by 0 bases and J by 3 bases, 4 bases remained unmatched. Germline CDR1 and CDR2: MNHNS and SASEGT. The CDR3 runs to 15 residues.

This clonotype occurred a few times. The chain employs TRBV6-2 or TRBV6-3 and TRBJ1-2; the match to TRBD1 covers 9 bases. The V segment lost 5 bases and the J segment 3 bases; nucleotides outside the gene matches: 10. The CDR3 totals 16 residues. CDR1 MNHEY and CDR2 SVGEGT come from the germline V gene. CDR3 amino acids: CASSPSGTGFDYGYTF. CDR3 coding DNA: TGTGCCAGCAGTCCCTCCGGGACAGGGTTTGACTATGGCTACACCTTC.

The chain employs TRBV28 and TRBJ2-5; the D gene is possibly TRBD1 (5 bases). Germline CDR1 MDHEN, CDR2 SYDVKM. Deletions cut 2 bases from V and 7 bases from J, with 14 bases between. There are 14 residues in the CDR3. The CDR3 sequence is CASSLRGPTGTQYF. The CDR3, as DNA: TGTGCCAGCAGTTTAAGAGGACCTACAGGGACCCAGTACTTC.

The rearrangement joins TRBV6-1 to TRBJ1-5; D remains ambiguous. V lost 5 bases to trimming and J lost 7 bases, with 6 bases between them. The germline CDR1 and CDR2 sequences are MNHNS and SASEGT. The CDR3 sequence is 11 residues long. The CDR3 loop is CASSRGQPQHF. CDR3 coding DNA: TGTGCCAGCAGTAGAGGACAGCCCCAGCATTTT.

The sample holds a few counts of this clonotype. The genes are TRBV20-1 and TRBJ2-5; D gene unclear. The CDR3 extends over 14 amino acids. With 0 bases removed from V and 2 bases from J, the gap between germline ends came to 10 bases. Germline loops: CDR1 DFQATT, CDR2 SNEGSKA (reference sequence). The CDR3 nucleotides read TGCAGTGCTAGAGATTTCGGTAGACAAGAGACCCAGTACTTC. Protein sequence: CSARDFGRQETQYF.